This passage covers 30 T cell receptor beta chains from one sample sequenced in a study of tumor and adjacent non-tumor tissue in lung cancer. This sample's RNA came from whole unsorted tissue. The normal lung tissue was taken more than 3 cm from the tumor edge. Three rounds of nested PCR, following a modified ARM-PCR protocol, produced the TCRbeta library. One entry per CDR3 protein, called by TCRdb with MiXCR from the multiplex PCR reads. This sample has about 86,000 distinct CDR3 sequences, with more than 75% found just once. Sequenced: distant non-tumor lung tissue. Receptors were obtained from a woman between 45 and 65 years old with non-small cell lung cancer.

In regard to this clonotype: The CDR3 carries no conserved terminal phenylalanine or tryptophan, so it likely arises from a read error. This chain connects TRBV6-5 to TRBJ1-2; 7 nucleotides line up with TRBD1. In germline, CDR1 is MNHEY, CDR2 SVGAGI. V trimming: 5 bases; J trimming: 6 bases; junction bases outside the gene matches: 9. The CDR3 is 14 residues long. The CDR3 region is CASSKRDRVNGYTL. Written as DNA, the CDR3 is TGTGCCAGCAGTAAACGGGACAGAGTAAATGGCTACACCTTG.

Turning to this clonotype: Because the CDR3 is missing its conserved closing phenylalanine or tryptophan, this is likely a read error. The chain uses TRBV29-1 and TRBJ2-2; D remains unclear. CDR1 is SQVTM and CDR2 is ANQGSEA in the germline V gene. The CDR3 is 13 residues long. Trimming pared 8 bases from V and 1 base from J, leaving 11 bases between. The CDR3 bases are TGCAGCTTCCGTAGGCTGAACACCGGGGAGCTGTTTCTT. Amino acid sequence: CSFRRLNTGELFL.

Note on this clonotype: This CDR3 fails to terminate in the conserved phenylalanine or tryptophan, so it likely reflects a read error. The gene calls are TRBV28 and TRBJ2-2; D possibly corresponds to TRBD2 (6 bases). This CDR3 region has 13 residues. Per the germline V gene, CDR1 is MDHEN and CDR2 is SYDVKM. CDR3 amino acids: CASKIGHTGGLFL. The CDR3 coding sequence is TGTGCCAGCAAAATAGGCCACACCGGGGGGCTGTTTCTT.

This clonotype showed up many times. The chain combines TRBV5-1 with TRBJ1-1; D possibly corresponds to TRBD1 (5 bases). The length of the CDR3 is 14 residues. Trimming cost V 1 base and J 3 bases, with 10 bases left between them. The germline V gene has CDR1 SGHRS and CDR2 YFSETQ. CDR3 nucleotides: TGCGCCAGCAGCTTGTGGGGAGGGGACACTGAAGCTTTCTTT. Amino acids: CASSLWGGDTEAFF.

Comment on this clonotype: It may be a read error: a sequence one base away is much more abundant. V usage is TRBV5-1 and J usage is TRBJ2-3; 9 nucleotides agree with TRBD1. The CDR3 loop spans 14 amino acids. CDR1 is SGHRS and CDR2 is YFSETQ in the germline V gene. V was clipped by 7 bases and J by 1 base; unmatched bases: 4. The CDR3 region is CASARDRGTDTQYF. The CDR3 DNA reads as TGCGCCAGCGCCCGGGACAGGGGCACAGATACGCAGTATTTT.

Remarks on this clonotype: The conserved phenylalanine or tryptophan normally closing the CDR3 is absent here, so this likely arose from a read error. The V call is TRBV10-2, the J call TRBJ2-3; D is uncertain. This CDR3 spans 11 amino acids. Germline V CDR1 and CDR2: WSHSY, SAAADI. CDR3 nucleotide sequence: TGCACCACCCGACACTCAGATACGCAGTATCTT. Translation: CTTRHSDTQYL.

The chain has TRBV18 and TRBJ2-7, with unresolved D. V dropped 0 bases and J dropped 0 bases, with 9 bases sitting between them. Looked up from germline, CDR1 is KGHSH and CDR2 is LQKENI. The CDR3 covers 15 residues. DNA for the CDR3: TGTGCCAGCTCACCACCGATCTCAGGCTCCTACGAGCAGTACTTC. Its translation: CASSPPISGSYEQYF.

This chain links TRBV7-2 with TRBJ1-5; TRBD1 agrees at 8 bases. With V trimmed by 10 bases and J by 8 bases, 13 bases remained unmatched. From germline, CDR1 is SGHTA and CDR2 FQGNSA. CDR3 length: 14 residues. CDR3 region: CANSRQGLTEPQHF. CDR3 in DNA: TGTGCCAACAGTCGACAGGGGCTAACGGAGCCCCAGCATTTT. Supplemented by reference TRBV7-2 and TRBJ1-5, the full variable domain reads GAGVSQSPSNKVTEKGKDVELRCDPISGHTALYWYRQSLGQGLEFLIYFQGNSAPDKSGLPSDRFSAERTGGSVSTLTIQRTQQEDSAVYLCANSRQGLTEPQHFGDGTRLSIL.

Concerning this clonotype itself: Since no conserved phenylalanine or tryptophan closes the CDR3, a read error is the likely cause. This chain uses TRBV4-1 with TRBJ2-7, with TRBD1 identical over 7 bases. Germline V CDR1 and CDR2: MGHRA, YSYEKL. Losses at the gene ends were 1 base for V and 6 bases for J; bases not matched to a gene: 6. CDR3 length: 14 residues. The CDR3 DNA follows: TGCGCCAGCAGCCAAGTTACAGGGGCGACCGAGCAGTACTTA. It specifies CASSQVTGATEQYL.

Remarks on this clonotype: The junction shows a germline mismatch at one end, possibly a read error. This CDR3 is CAAAGSTGVAYNEQFF. The CDR3 DNA reads TGTGCCGCGGCTGGGAGTACGGGAGTTGCCTACAATGAGCAGTTCTTT. This rearrangement joins TRBV6-1 to TRBJ2-1; tentative D call: TRBD2 (6 bases). Germline-derived CDR1 and CDR2 are MNHNS and SASEGT. The CDR3 covers 16 residues.

About this clonotype: Germline is not matched at one junction end, which may reflect a read error. The rearrangement links TRBV29-1 to TRBJ1-1; possibly TRBD1 for D (5 bases). Germline values: CDR1 SQVTM, CDR2 ANQGSEA. The CDR3 runs to 16 residues. The CDR3, as DNA: TGCGGCGTTGACGGGACCCCGACCGCTTTAGACGCTGAAGCTTTCTTC. Its translation: CGVDGTPTALDAEAFF.

The chain's CDR3 is CASSLGRDTRELFF. The CDR3 nucleotides are TGTGCCAGTAGTCTTGGTAGGGATACCAGGGAGCTGTTTTTT. This chain links TRBV11-2 with TRBJ2-2; D unclear. The V end lost 9 bases, the J end lost 9 bases, and 20 bases lay between the germline ends. Germline CDR1 is SGHAT and CDR2 is FQNNGV. The CDR3 is made up of 14 amino acids.

On this clonotype: Compared with germline, one end of the junction differs, possibly owing to a read error. The chain carries TRBV11-2 and TRBJ2-2, with D tentatively TRBD1 (6 bases). The CDR3 is 17 amino acids. From germline, CDR1 is SGHAT and CDR2 FQNNGV. The chain's CDR3 is CASSWDVGGVNSGELFF. In DNA form, the CDR3 reads TGTGCCAGCAGTTGGGATGTAGGGGGAGTGAACTCCGGGGAGCTTTTCTTT. Drawing the rest from reference TRBV11-2 and TRBJ2-2, the complete variable domain is EAGVAQSPRYKIIEKRQSVAFWCNPISGHATLYWYQQILGQGPKLLIQFQNNGVVDDSQLPKDRFSAERLKGVDSTLKIQPAKLEDSAVYLCASSWDVGGVNSGELFFGEGSRLTVL.

A single count supports this clonotype. As the CDR3 is not closed by the conserved phenylalanine or tryptophan, this likely results from a read error. The chain has TRBV20-1 and TRBJ2-1, with 14 bases fitting TRBD2. Per the germline V gene, CDR1 is DFQATT and CDR2 is SNEGSKA (reference sequence). The J segment lost 10 bases and the V segment lost 5 bases, leaving 16 bases of the junction unmatched. CDR3 length: 17 residues. This CDR3 is CSAEHHRLAGGPGEQFL. CDR3 DNA: TGCAGTGCTGAACACCACCGACTAGCGGGAGGGCCCGGGGAGCAGTTCTTA.

As concerns this clonotype: Germline and junction disagree at one end, which may indicate a read error. The genes are TRBV11-2 and TRBJ2-1; D remains unclear. Looked up from germline, CDR1 is SGHAT and CDR2 is FQNNGV. This CDR3 has 14 residues. CDR3 bases: TGCGCCAGCAGATTAGAGGTGGCCAGTAATGAGCTGTTCTTC. This codes for CASRLEVASNELFF.

To note about this clonotype: This may be a read error: a much more frequent sequence differs by one nucleotide. The chain recombines TRBV20-1 with TRBJ2-2, with 8 bases identical to TRBD2. Germline V CDR1 and CDR2: DFQATT, SNEGSKA (reference sequence). CDR3 length: 17 residues. The CDR3 sequence is CSARNSAGGQNTGELLF. The CDR3 DNA reads TGCAGTGCTAGGAATTCGGCGGGAGGCCAAAACACCGGGGAGCTGCTTTTT.

Turning to this clonotype: Without the conserved terminal phenylalanine or tryptophan, this CDR3 likely stems from a read error. The chain carries TRBV12-3 or TRBV12-4 and TRBJ1-2, with 11 bases fitting TRBD1. This CDR3 is built from 16 residues. Trimming at V came to 6 bases and at J to 2 bases, leaving 8 bases not matched to a gene. CDR3: CASSSGDRGENYGYTL. The CDR3 bases are TGTGCCAGCAGCTCGGGGGACAGGGGGGAAAACTATGGCTACACCCTC.

A note on this clonotype: A read error is likely, as this CDR3 ends without the conserved phenylalanine or tryptophan. This chain uses TRBV2 with TRBJ1-1; D not resolved. The CDR3 sequence is 11 residues long. Trimming took 7 bases from V and 5 from J, leaving 8 bases between them. Germline CDR1 SNHLY, CDR2 FYNNEI. The CDR3 region is CASMTTTEAFS. CDR3 sequence (DNA): TGTGCCAGCATGACCACGACTGAAGCTTTCTCT.

Of note for this clonotype: At one end, the junction sequence differs from germline, possibly due to a read error. The chain has TRBV6-2 or TRBV6-3 and TRBJ2-1, with D possibly being TRBD1 or TRBD2 (5 bases each). The CDR3 is 15 amino acids. The germline gives CDR1 MNHEY, CDR2 SVGEGT. For the CDR3, the DNA is TGTGTCAGCAGTCGCTCCGGGGCTGGAGAAAATGAGCAGTTCTTC. Amino acids: CVSSRSGAGENEQFF.

This clonotype was observed a single time. The junction shows a germline mismatch at one end, possibly a read error. This chain uses TRBV11-2 with TRBJ2-1; TRBD2 matches at 10 bases. The CDR3 covers 18 residues. The germline gives CDR1 SGHAT, CDR2 FQNNGV. In nucleotides, the CDR3 is TGTGCCAGCAGCTTAACTGCTAGCGGGAGTACCGCCTACCATGAGCAGTTCTTC. It encodes CASSLTASGSTAYHEQFF.

The chain recombines TRBV6-5 with TRBJ1-2; 8 bases agree with TRBD1. This CDR3 is 14 amino acids long. The germline V gene encodes CDR1 MNHEY and CDR2 SVGAGI. The CDR3 coding sequence is TGTACTAGCACCCTCCGGACAGGGATCTATGGCTACACCTTC. It encodes CTSTLRTGIYGYTF.

This chain uses TRBV20-1 with TRBJ2-7, with 11 bases that match TRBD2. V was clipped by 6 bases and J by 5 bases; unmatched bases: 21. The CDR3 contains 18 residues. CDR1 is DFQATT, CDR2 SNEGSKA, per germline (reference sequence). CDR3 in DNA: TGCAGTGCCACGCTGGGGGGGCTAGCGGGAGGAGTGGCCAACGAGCAGTACTTC. It codes for CSATLGGLAGGVANEQYF.

This clonotype was seen more than once but under ten times. In DNA form, the CDR3 reads TGCGCCAGCAGCCAGGGCGGGACGGTGTTGGATGAGCAGTTCTTC. It yields the protein CASSQGGTVLDEQFF. This chain joins TRBV5-1 and TRBJ2-1, with D maybe TRBD2 (6 bases). Germline CDR1 SGHRS, CDR2 YFSETQ. V was shortened by 4 bases and J by 8 bases, with 19 bases between the two germline ends. The CDR3 consists of 15 residues.

A word on this clonotype: This may be a read error: a much more frequent sequence differs by one nucleotide. This chain connects TRBV20-1 to TRBJ2-7; 7 bases are shared with TRBD2. CDR1 is DFQATT and CDR2 is SNEGSKA in the germline V gene (reference sequence). CDR3 length equals 15 residues. Here the CDR3 reads CSANQAGSRDYGQYF. CDR3 nucleotide sequence: TGCAGTGCTAACCAAGCAGGGAGCAGGGACTACGGGCAGTACTTC.

With respect to this clonotype: A junction end diverges from the germline sequence, so it may reflect a read error. The V call is TRBV6-5, the J call TRBJ2-3; D uncertain. CDR1 and CDR2 from the germline V gene are MNHEY and SVGAGI. CDR3 length equals 13 residues. CDR3 coding DNA: TGTGCCAGCAGAGATATTAGCACAGATAGGCAGAATTTT. This codes for CASRDISTDRQNF.

This clonotype was seen repeatedly, ten times or more. V gene TRBV20-1 combines with J gene TRBJ1-3; D call uncertain. The V end was cut by 6 bases, the J end by 2 bases, with 11 bases between. CDR1 is DFQATT and CDR2 is SNEGSKA in the germline V gene (reference sequence). The CDR3 has 13 amino acids. The CDR3: CSAPRRPGNTIYF. Here the CDR3 DNA reads TGCAGTGCCCCCCGCCGACCTGGAAACACCATATATTTT.

The CDR3 nucleotides are TGTGCCGGCGGCTCGACAGGGCACAATGAGCAGTTCTTC. Translated, it gives CAGGSTGHNEQFF. This chain uses TRBV5-6 with TRBJ2-1; 7 nucleotides agree with TRBD1. Per germline, CDR1 SGHDT and CDR2 YYEEEE. The CDR3 contains 13 residues. Trimming cost V 10 bases and J 5 bases; bases outside gene matches: 9.

A remark on this clonotype: One end of the junction varies from germline; a read error may be responsible. The V and J genes are TRBV10-3 and TRBJ2-7; TRBD1 or TRBD2 may be the D gene (5 bases each). Germline CDR1 ENHRY, CDR2 SYGVKD. The CDR3 is 16 amino acids. CDR3 loop: CAINNRGLGRSYKQYF. In DNA, the CDR3 is TGTGCCATCAACAATAGGGGTTTGGGACGGTCCTACAAGCAGTACTTC.

The gene calls are TRBV19 and TRBJ2-1; TRBD2 might be the D (6 bases). Germline lookup yields CDR1 LNHDA and CDR2 SQIVND (reference sequence). The germline V and J ends were trimmed by 4 bases and 2 bases, with 9 bases remaining between them. The CDR3 totals 14 residues. CDR3 DNA: TGTGCCAGTAGTACGGGGGAGCCCTACAATGAGCAGTTCTTC. This encodes CASSTGEPYNEQFF.

In this sample, this clonotype turned up a few times. A junction end diverges from the germline sequence, so it may reflect a read error. This sequence joins TRBV4-1 and TRBJ2-2; a weak D match, TRBD2 (6 bases). The germline CDR1 and CDR2 sequences are MGHRA and YSYEKL. This CDR3 contains 13 residues. The CDR3 region is CASSHPGVGEPFF. CDR3 nucleotides: TGCGCCAGCAGCCATCCGGGGGTCGGGGAGCCGTTTTTT.